These 8 T cell receptor beta chains were all obtained from the same sample, sequenced in a study of blood T cells in healthy people across ages. A J-beta primer mix and a sample-barcoded 5' primer were used in a second PCR of roughly 7 to 12 cycles. TCRdb re-analysed the 5' RACE reads in MiXCR, keeping a single row per CDR3 protein. The sample lists 1.5 million to 2 million distinct CDR3 sequences; 35% to 50% were seen once. Sequencing input: blood. Receptors were obtained from a human donor in good health.

This clonotype occurred a few times. This chain uses TRBV20-1 with TRBJ2-7; 11 bases are shared with TRBD2. This CDR3 is built from 17 residues. V shed 0 bases and J 7 bases; nucleotides not matched to a gene: 14. Looked up from germline, CDR1 is DFQATT and CDR2 is SNEGSKA (reference sequence). In DNA form, the CDR3 reads TGCAGTGCTAGAGATCAAGGGTCTAGCGGGGGGCGGGAAGAGCAGTACTTC. Protein product: CSARDQGSSGGREEQYF.

The rearrangement uses TRBV15 and TRBJ1-1; D uncertain. Trimming shortened V by 3 bases and J by 3 bases, and 20 bases separated the two germline ends. Germline V gene lookup returns CDR1 LNHNV and CDR2 YYDKDF (reference sequence). The CDR3 runs to 17 residues. CDR3 bases: TGTGCCACCAGCAGGAATACCGCTGCTAAAGCCGACACTGAAGCTTTCTTT. Protein product: CATSRNTAAKADTEAFF.

This chain links TRBV29-1 with TRBJ1-4; D gene uncertain. The CDR3 length is 11 residues. The germline gives CDR1 SQVTM, CDR2 ANQGSEA. The ends were cut back, 4 bases at V and 8 bases at J, with 8 bases in the middle. This CDR3 reads CSVVHAEKLFF. The DNA for the CDR3 is TGCAGCGTTGTACACGCCGAAAAACTGTTTTTT.

The sample holds one count of this clonotype. The J gene is TRBJ1-4, the V gene TRBV4-2; 11 bases match TRBD1. CDR3 size: 16 residues. Germline CDR1 and CDR2: LGHNA and YNFKEQ. Trimming at V came to 3 bases and at J to 8 bases, leaving 8 bases not matched to a gene. As DNA, the CDR3 is TGTGCCAGCAGCCAGGCTTGGGACAGGGGGAGGGAAAAACTGTTTTTT. This gives the protein CASSQAWDRGREKLFF.

This chain links TRBV10-3 with TRBJ2-3; D ambiguous. V lost 7 bases to trimming and J lost 2 bases, with 16 bases between them. The germline V gene encodes CDR1 ENHRY and CDR2 SYGVKD. CDR3 length equals 15 residues. The CDR3 is CAITDQTRSTDTQYF. The CDR3 nucleotides read TGTGCCATCACTGATCAAACCAGGTCCACAGATACGCAGTATTTT.

This clonotype was seen more than once but under ten times. The rearrangement links TRBV6-2 or TRBV6-3 to TRBJ1-5, with D possibly being TRBD1 (5 bases). CDR3 length: 16 amino acids. Germline V gene lookup returns CDR1 MNHEY and CDR2 SVGEGT. V dropped 2 bases and J dropped 0 bases, with 11 bases sitting between them. Here the CDR3 DNA reads TGTGCCAGCAGTTACGGAGCCGGGGGTAGCAATCAGCCCCAGCATTTT. The encoded protein is CASSYGAGGSNQPQHF.

This chain joins TRBV4-3 and TRBJ1-1; D remains ambiguous. The CDR3 is made up of 14 amino acids. V gave up 2 bases and J gave up 1 base, with 8 bases separating them. Germline CDR1 and CDR2: LGHNA and YSLEER. The CDR3 nucleotides are TGCGCCAGCAGCCAAAGAACGTCGAACACTGAAGCTTTCTTT. It is translated as CASSQRTSNTEAFF.

This clonotype showed up just a few times. The rearrangement links TRBV10-3 to TRBJ2-1, with TRBD2 matching 16 bases. V shed 3 bases and J 9 bases; nucleotides not matched to a gene: 5. This CDR3 comprises 16 residues. CDR1 ENHRY and CDR2 SYGVKD come from the germline V gene. The CDR3 loop reads CAISEPGLAGGTEQFF. For the CDR3, the DNA is TGTGCCATCAGTGAACCGGGACTAGCGGGGGGGACTGAGCAGTTCTTC.